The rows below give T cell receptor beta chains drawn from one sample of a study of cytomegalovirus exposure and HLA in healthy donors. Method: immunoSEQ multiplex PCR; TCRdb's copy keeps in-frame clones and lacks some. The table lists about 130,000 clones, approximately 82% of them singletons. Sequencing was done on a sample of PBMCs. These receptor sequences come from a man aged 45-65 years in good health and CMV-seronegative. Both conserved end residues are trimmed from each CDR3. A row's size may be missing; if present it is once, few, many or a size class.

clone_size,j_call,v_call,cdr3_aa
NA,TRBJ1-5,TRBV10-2,ASSESTGGGQPQH
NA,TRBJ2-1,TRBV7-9,ASSPRPEAYNEQF
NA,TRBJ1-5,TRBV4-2,ASSQQSGTGSVNQPQH
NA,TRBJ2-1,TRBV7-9,ASSAGTSIYNEQF
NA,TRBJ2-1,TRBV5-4,ASSIPGVANEQF
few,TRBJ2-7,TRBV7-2,ASRADGDSYEQY
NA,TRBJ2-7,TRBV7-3,ASSRGASYEQY
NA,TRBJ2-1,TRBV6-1,ASSEAPTSGEQF
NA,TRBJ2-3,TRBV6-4,ASSEAGGTDTQY
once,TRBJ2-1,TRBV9,ASSPRTGSYNEQF
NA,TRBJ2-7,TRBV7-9,ASSLAEGLSYEQY
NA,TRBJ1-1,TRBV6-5,ASGKGYLGAF
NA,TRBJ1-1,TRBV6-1,ASRRTGSEAF
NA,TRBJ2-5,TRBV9,ASSEERGTWGTQY
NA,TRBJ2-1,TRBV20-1,GAPVMYEQF
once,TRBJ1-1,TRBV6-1,ASSVLPWGESKAF
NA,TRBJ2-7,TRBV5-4,ASSLGVAYEQY
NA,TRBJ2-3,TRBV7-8,ASNRWGRLAGGVTDTQY
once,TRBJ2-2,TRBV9,ASSLPSTGALLNTGELF
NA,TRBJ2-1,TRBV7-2,ASSLHTTSSYNEQF
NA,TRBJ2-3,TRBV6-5,ASSYRDLTDTQY
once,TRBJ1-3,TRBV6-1,ASSEGQYSGNTIY
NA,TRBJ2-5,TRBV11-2,ASSLGAREGETQY